This entry lists 18 T cell receptor beta chains sequenced from one sample in a study of Ad26.COV2.S vaccination and SARS-CoV-2 variants (dated by TCRdb to about 2021). The library was made by the immunoSEQ multiplex PCR assay. TCRdb provides this immuneACCESS table in a form limited to in-frame rearrangements. Some clones are lacking; in checked studies, under half of them reflect an unresolved V gene, and why the rest are absent is not known. The sample table lists under 95,000 clones, more than 70% of them with a count of one. The ten largest clones take up approximately 15% of the sample. The time point label here, explained by the study, means: individuals recovered from natural SARS-CoV-2 infection. The sequences come from peripheral blood, collected after recovery from COVID-19. These receptors came from a human donor who had recovered from COVID-19.

V usage is TRBV5-8 and J usage is TRBJ2-3, with D perhaps matching TRBD1 (6 bases). V lost 4 bases and J 1 base, leaving 22 bases between the germline ends. The CDR3 is made up of 18 amino acids. Germline values: CDR1 SGHTS, CDR2 YDEGEE. The CDR3 sequence: CASSLTTTGSLGTDTQYF. DNA of the CDR3: TGTGCCAGCAGCCTGACTACTACAGGGTCGCTGGGCACAGATACGCAGTATTTT.

V usage is TRBV4-2 and J usage is TRBJ1-5; tentatively, D is TRBD1 (5 bases). There are 16 residues in the CDR3. V lost 0 bases and J 6 bases, leaving 15 bases between the germline ends. Germline-derived CDR1 and CDR2 are LGHNA and YNFKEQ. The CDR3 reads CASSQEFREWGQPQHF. In DNA form, the CDR3 reads TGTGCCAGCAGCCAAGAATTCAGGGAATGGGGTCAGCCCCAGCATTTT.

V gene TRBV14 combines with J gene TRBJ1-2; 7 bases match TRBD1. This CDR3 comprises 14 residues. V shed 4 bases, J shed 5 bases, and the junction held 7 bases outside the gene matches. The V gene's germline CDR1 is SGHDN and CDR2 FVKESK. The CDR3: CASSRQTGLYGYTF. DNA for the CDR3: TGTGCCAGCAGCCGACAGACAGGGCTATATGGCTACACCTTC. The full variable domain, with the rest looked up from reference TRBV14 and TRBJ1-2, is EAGVTQFPSHSVIEKGQTVTLRCDPISGHDNLYWYRRVMGKEIKFLLHFVKESKQDESGMPNNRFLAERTGGTYSTLKVQPAELEDSGVYFCASSRQTGLYGYTFGSGTRLTVV.

The chain has TRBV5-1 and TRBJ2-7; TRBD2 aligns across 12 bases. Trimming took 4 bases from V and 1 from J; bases not matched to a gene: 9. The CDR3 has 17 residues. From germline, CDR1 is SGHRS and CDR2 YFSETQ. CDR3: CASSPPRTSGKSYEQYF. For the CDR3, the DNA is TGCGCCAGCAGCCCACCCCGGACTAGCGGGAAATCCTACGAGCAGTACTTC.

This clone was observed once. The V gene is TRBV6-4, the J gene TRBJ2-7, with TRBD1 matching 10 bases. The V segment lost 0 bases and the J segment 2 bases; nucleotides outside the gene matches: 1. Germline-derived CDR1 and CDR2 are MRHNA and SNTAGT. CDR3 length equals 15 residues. The CDR3 DNA reads TGTGCCAGCAGTGACTCGGGACAGGGGACCTACGAGCAGTACTTC. Residues: CASSDSGQGTYEQYF.

V usage is TRBV7-8 and J usage is TRBJ2-5, with 8 bases fitting TRBD2. Unmatched junction bases numbered 12, after V lost 5 bases and J lost 1 base. Per the germline V gene, CDR1 is SGHVS and CDR2 is FQNEAQ. The CDR3 contains 17 residues. The CDR3 here is CASSLGSTSGLQETQYF. The CDR3 nucleotides are TGTGCCAGCAGCCTAGGTTCAACTAGCGGCCTCCAAGAGACCCAGTACTTC.

V usage is TRBV11-2 and J usage is TRBJ1-1; 9 nucleotides agree with TRBD1. The CDR3 covers 13 residues. V was clipped by 8 bases and J by 10 bases; unmatched bases: 11. In germline, CDR1 is SGHAT, CDR2 FQNNGV. CDR3: CASGRTGEGVAFF. CDR3 in DNA: TGTGCCAGCGGTCGGACAGGGGAAGGCGTAGCTTTCTTT. The complete variable domain, with remaining parts taken from reference TRBV11-2 and TRBJ1-1, reads EAGVAQSPRYKIIEKRQSVAFWCNPISGHATLYWYQQILGQGPKLLIQFQNNGVVDDSQLPKDRFSAERLKGVDSTLKIQPAKLEDSAVYLCASGRTGEGVAFFGQGTRLTVV.

In its sample, this clone was seen a few times. J is TRBJ1-2 and V is TRBV27; no clear D gene. The germline V and J ends were trimmed by 8 bases and 5 bases, with 15 bases remaining between them. The CDR3 loop spans 13 amino acids. CDR1 and CDR2 (germline): MNHEY, SMNVEV (reference sequence). CDR3 loop: CASAKDGTYGYTF. The CDR3 nucleotides read TGTGCCAGCGCCAAGGACGGAACTTATGGCTACACCTTC.

The chain links TRBV4-2 to TRBJ2-1; D call uncertain. The germline V gene encodes CDR1 LGHNA and CDR2 YNFKEQ. V lost 2 bases to trimming and J lost 9 bases, with 8 bases between them. CDR3 length: 12 residues. The CDR3 is CASSQRYSEQFF. The CDR3 coding sequence is TGTGCCAGCAGCCAACGTTATTCTGAGCAGTTCTTC.

The count of this clone is one. This rearrangement joins TRBV9 to TRBJ1-2; no firm D call. CDR3 length equals 12 residues. The V gene's germline CDR1 is SGDLS and CDR2 YYNGEE. V dropped 6 bases and J dropped 4 bases, with 10 bases sitting between them. CDR3 bases: TGTGCCAGCAAGGGAACCGGCTATGGCTACACCTTC. Residues: CASKGTGYGYTF.

V usage is TRBV28 and J usage is TRBJ1-1; the D gene is possibly TRBD1 (6 bases). CDR3 length: 14 amino acids. V was shortened by 6 bases and J by 6 bases, with 17 bases between the two germline ends. Germline V gene data show CDR1 as MDHEN and CDR2 as SYDVKM. CDR3 amino acids: CASRFSGEYSEAFF. CDR3 in DNA: TGTGCCAGCAGGTTCTCAGGGGAATACTCTGAAGCTTTCTTT.

CDR3: CATSDPTGRWSPLHF. CDR3 DNA: TGTGCCACCAGTGATCCGACAGGGAGGTGGTCACCCCTCCACTTT. This chain joins TRBV24-1 and TRBJ1-6; TRBD1 matches at 7 bases. Per germline, CDR1 KGHDR and CDR2 SFDVKD. This CDR3 has 15 amino acids. After removal of 3 bases from V and 10 bases from J, the junction contained 8 bases not matched to a gene.

V and J are TRBV5-5 and TRBJ1-2; 10 bases map to TRBD1. J was trimmed by 1 base and V by 4 bases; bases with no gene match: 13. The germline V gene encodes CDR1 SGHKS and CDR2 YYEKEE (reference sequence). The CDR3 covers 18 residues. DNA for the CDR3: TGTGCCAGCAGCATAGGATCCCCATGGACAGGGGGTAACTATGGCTACACCTTC. This sequence encodes CASSIGSPWTGGNYGYTF.

The chain joins TRBV5-1 to TRBJ1-3, with D possibly being TRBD1 (5 bases). Trimming pared 4 bases from V and 3 bases from J, leaving 11 bases between. Germline assignment: CDR1 SGHRS and CDR2 YFSETQ. This CDR3 spans 14 amino acids. Here the CDR3 reads CASSRQGFGNTIYF. DNA of the CDR3: TGCGCCAGCAGCCGCCAGGGTTTTGGAAACACCATATATTTT. Using reference TRBV5-1 and TRBJ1-3 for the parts outside the CDR3, the full variable domain is KAGVTQTPRYLIKTRGQQVTLSCSPISGHRSVSWYQQTPGQGLQFLFEYFSETQRNKGNFPGRFSGRQFSNSRSEMNVSTLELGDSALYLCASSRQGFGNTIYFGEGSWLTVV.

The rearrangement joins TRBV25-1 to TRBJ1-6; D not certain. The CDR3 loop spans 14 amino acids. From germline, CDR1 is MGHDK and CDR2 SYGVNS. Trimming removed 1 base at V and 10 bases at J, with 11 bases between. The CDR3 DNA reads as TGTGCCAGCAGTGAATCCCGGTCCCTCTCACCCCTCCACTTT. Its translation: CASSESRSLSPLHF.

This clone came up many times. This chain uses TRBV19 with TRBJ1-6, with a weak D call TRBD1 (5 bases). The CDR3 loop spans 14 amino acids. V shed 3 bases and J shed 10 bases, with 13 bases lying between them. Germline values: CDR1 LNHDA, CDR2 SQIVND (reference sequence). In DNA, the CDR3 is TGTGCCAGTAGTATGGGGCAGGATGGATCACCCCTCCACTTT. The encoded protein is CASSMGQDGSPLHF.

The J gene is TRBJ2-7, the V gene TRBV24-1, with 9 bases fitting TRBD2. The germline V gene encodes CDR1 KGHDR and CDR2 SFDVKD. The V segment lost 3 bases and the J segment 2 bases; nucleotides outside the gene matches: 10. This CDR3 has 17 residues. The CDR3 DNA sequence: TGTGCCACCAGTGATCAGAGCGGGGCTAGCGGGACCTACGAGCAGTACTTC. Its protein is CATSDQSGASGTYEQYF.

The rearrangement joins TRBV28 to TRBJ2-5, with a weak D call TRBD2 (6 bases). The CDR3 has 16 amino acids. Looked up from germline, CDR1 is MDHEN and CDR2 is SYDVKM. Between the trimmed V and J ends, which lost 3 bases and 0 bases, there was a span of 14 bases. The CDR3 spells CASSFLLATNQETQYF. CDR3 DNA: TGTGCCAGCAGTTTCTTACTAGCTACCAACCAAGAGACCCAGTACTTC.